The 22 T cell receptor beta chains presented below share a single source sample, sequenced in a study of cytomegalovirus exposure and HLA in healthy donors. Data came from immunoSEQ multiplex PCR; TCRdb stores just in-frame clones and leaves some out. The table has a few hundred thousand clones, 90% seen once. Sequenced input: PBMCs. The receptors originated from a woman in her late teens or twenties in good health and CMV-seronegative.

The chain couples TRBV5-1 to TRBJ1-1; maybe TRBD1 (6 bases). The CDR3 consists of 14 residues. CDR1 and CDR2 (germline): SGHRS, YFSETQ. The ends were cut back, 1 base at V and 7 bases at J, with 14 bases in the middle. CDR3 amino acids: CASSLSGQLDEAFF. The CDR3 coding sequence is TGCGCCAGCAGCTTGTCTGGACAGCTCGATGAAGCTTTCTTT.

The rearrangement joins TRBV5-1 to TRBJ2-3; 7 bases align to TRBD2. The CDR3 sequence is 14 residues long. The germline CDR1 and CDR2 sequences are SGHRS and YFSETQ. V dropped 3 bases and J dropped 5; count of bases not matched to a gene: 6. As DNA, the CDR3 is TGCGCCAGCAGCTGGAGCGGGGAGGGAGATACGCAGTATTTT. This translates into CASSWSGEGDTQYF.

V is TRBV4-1 and J is TRBJ1-6; D uncertain. The CDR3 has 15 residues. Germline values: CDR1 MGHRA, CDR2 YSYEKL. The V end lost 1 base, the J end lost 5 bases, and 9 bases lay between the germline ends. CDR3 sequence reads: CASSQVAQNNSPLHF. CDR3 bases: TGCGCCAGCAGCCAAGTTGCACAGAATAATTCACCCCTCCACTTT.

The chain is built from TRBV18 and TRBJ1-1, with TRBD1 identical over 11 bases. Germline V gene lookup returns CDR1 KGHSH and CDR2 LQKENI. There are 16 residues in the CDR3. Losses at the gene ends were 3 bases for V and 1 base for J; bases not matched to a gene: 4. The CDR3 protein is CASSPGTGGANTEAFF. The DNA of the CDR3 is TGTGCCAGCTCACCCGGGACAGGGGGGGCGAACACTGAAGCTTTCTTT.

The V and J genes are TRBV5-6 and TRBJ2-7, with 8 positions matching TRBD2. Germline V CDR1 and CDR2: SGHDT, YYEEEE. The CDR3 runs 14 residues. Trimming took 3 bases from V and 6 from J; bases not matched to a gene: 8. The CDR3 region has the DNA TGTGCCAGCAGCTCGGGAGGGGGAGTTCGCGAGCAGTACTTC. Translating gives CASSSGGGVREQYF.

The chain uses TRBV29-1 and TRBJ1-2, with D hard to call. V was cut by 3 bases and J by 0 bases, with 5 bases left in between. Germline lookup yields CDR1 SQVTM and CDR2 ANQGSEA. The CDR3 is made up of 12 amino acids. The CDR3 DNA reads as TGCAGCGTTGACCTAGCTAACTATGGCTACACCTTC. This sequence encodes CSVDLANYGYTF.

This chain uses TRBV6-4 with TRBJ2-2; the D gene is possibly TRBD1 (7 bases). The CDR3 consists of 16 residues. CDR1 MRHNA and CDR2 SNTAGT come from the germline V gene. V lost 5 bases to trimming and J lost 0 bases, with 13 bases between them. In nucleotides, the CDR3 is TGTGCCAGCAGTCCCAGGGGGGTAGCGAACACCGGGGAGCTGTTTTTT. It is translated as CASSPRGVANTGELFF.

The V gene is TRBV29-1, the J gene TRBJ2-5; weak D call: TRBD1 (6 bases). TRBJ2-7 explains the end of the DNA better; the J call may be wrong. CDR3 length equals 12 residues. Germline V gene sequence: CDR1 SQVTM, CDR2 ANQGSEA. In DNA, the CDR3 is TGCAGCGTTGATATAGGGGGCTACGAGCAGTACTTC. Encoded protein: CSVDIGGYEQYF.

The chain carries TRBV10-3 and TRBJ2-1; possibly TRBD1 for D (6 bases). V lost 7 bases and J 8 bases, leaving 15 bases between the germline ends. Germline V gene lookup returns CDR1 ENHRY and CDR2 SYGVKD. This CDR3 is 13 amino acids long. CDR3 region: CAITRGNDYEQFF. The CDR3 DNA is TGTGCCATCACCAGGGGCAACGACTATGAGCAGTTCTTC.

Comments on this clone: Relative to the germline gene, one junction end is altered; a read error may explain this. The gene calls are TRBV11-2 and TRBJ1-1; tentatively, D is TRBD1 (6 bases). This CDR3 has 16 residues. Germline V gene sequence: CDR1 SGHAT, CDR2 FQNNGV. The CDR3 loop reads CASSQLQGMVNTEAFF. The CDR3 DNA sequence: TGTGCCAGCAGCCAGTTACAGGGTATGGTGAATACTGAAGCTTTCTTT. The full variable domain, rest sourced from reference TRBV11-2 and TRBJ1-1, is EAGVAQSPRYKIIEKRQSVAFWCNPISGHATLYWYQQILGQGPKLLIQFQNNGVVDDSQLPKDRFSAERLKGVDSTLKIQPAKLEDSAVYLCASSQLQGMVNTEAFFGQGTRLTVV.

The genes are TRBV10-1 and TRBJ2-5; D is perhaps TRBD2 (5 bases). Deletions cut 0 bases from V and 5 bases from J, with 10 bases between. The germline V gene encodes CDR1 WNHNN and CDR2 SYGVQD (reference sequence). This CDR3 is 14 amino acids long. The CDR3: CASSESKGGETQYF. In nucleotides, the CDR3 is TGCGCCAGCAGTGAGTCGAAAGGCGGGGAGACCCAGTACTTC.

This clone was seen once. V gene TRBV5-4 combines with J gene TRBJ1-1, with 7 bases matching TRBD1. Losses at the gene ends were 4 bases for V and 4 bases for J; bases not matched to a gene: 16. In germline, CDR1 is SGHNT, CDR2 YYREEE (reference sequence). The CDR3 spans 17 residues. The CDR3 reads CASSPKGGGLRITEAFF. The DNA of the CDR3 is TGTGCCAGCAGCCCAAAAGGGGGCGGACTAAGGATCACTGAAGCTTTCTTT.

V and J are TRBV19 and TRBJ2-7; tentative D call: TRBD2 (5 bases). The V and J ends lost 9 bases and 0 bases respectively, with 9 bases between them. Germline V gives CDR1 LNHDA, CDR2 SQIVND (reference sequence). CDR3 size: 12 residues. CDR3: CASTGNSYEQYF. Here the CDR3 DNA reads TGTGCCAGCACGGGGAACTCCTACGAGCAGTACTTC.

The chain combines TRBV4-3 with TRBJ2-3; no clear D gene. Per germline, CDR1 LGHNA and CDR2 YSLEER. This CDR3 comprises 15 residues. Trimming took 0 bases from V and 4 from J, leaving 11 bases between them. For the CDR3, the DNA is TGCGCCAGCAGCCAAGATCTCGTGGGCCCAGATACGCAGTATTTT. It codes for CASSQDLVGPDTQYF.

The gene calls are TRBV2 and TRBJ1-2; 9 nucleotides align to TRBD1. V shed 6 bases, J shed 4 bases, and the junction held 3 bases outside the gene matches. The CDR3 is 13 amino acids. Germline CDR1 SNHLY, CDR2 FYNNEI. Written as DNA, the CDR3 is TGTGCCAGCAGGACAGGGGGTGGCTATGGCTACACCTTC. Translation gives CASRTGGGYGYTF.

The gene calls are TRBV27 and TRBJ2-1; TRBD1 matches at 7 bases. The ends lost 5 bases at V and 8 bases at J; junction bases unmatched: 15. Germline CDR1 is MNHEY and CDR2 is SMNVEV (reference sequence). The CDR3 loop spans 16 amino acids. The CDR3 nucleotides are TGTGCCAGCAGTCGACCCCGGGACAGACTTAAGCATGAGCAGTTCTTC. Translating it yields CASSRPRDRLKHEQFF.

This chain connects TRBV2 to TRBJ1-1, with D hard to call. The germline V gene has CDR1 SNHLY and CDR2 FYNNEI. There are 15 residues in the CDR3. V lost 2 bases to trimming and J lost 1 base, with 11 bases between them. The CDR3 sequence: CASSELLGPNTEAFF. The CDR3 DNA follows: TGTGCCAGCAGTGAACTTCTTGGGCCGAACACTGAAGCTTTCTTT.

CDR3 loop: CASSRDIANYGYTF. The CDR3 nucleotides read TGTGCCAGCAGCAGGGACATAGCTAACTATGGCTACACCTTC. This sequence joins TRBV6-1 and TRBJ1-2; tentatively, D is TRBD1 (6 bases). From germline, CDR1 is MNHNS and CDR2 SASEGT. This CDR3 contains 14 residues. V was clipped by 6 bases and J by 0 bases, with 11 bases between them.

The chain recombines TRBV10-3 with TRBJ1-5, with D tentatively TRBD1 (6 bases). Trimming stripped 5 bases from V and 0 bases from J, with 14 bases between. Germline values: CDR1 ENHRY, CDR2 SYGVKD. CDR3 length equals 16 residues. DNA of the CDR3: TGTGCCATCAGTTCTGGGGACATCACTAGCAATCAGCCCCAGCATTTT. As protein: CAISSGDITSNQPQHF.

This clone was seen a few times. The rearrangement uses TRBV6-6 and TRBJ1-5; TRBD1 agrees at 7 bases. The germline V gene has CDR1 MNHNY and CDR2 SVGAGI (reference sequence). The CDR3 extends over 16 amino acids. Germline trimming cut 2 bases from V and 4 bases from J; bases unmatched to any gene: 8. This chain's CDR3 is CASSYTPTGRNQPQHF. For the CDR3, the DNA is TGTGCCAGCAGTTACACACCGACAGGGAGAAATCAGCCCCAGCATTTT.

The count of this clone is one. J is TRBJ2-5 and V is TRBV4-1, with 14 positions matching TRBD2. The V gene end was trimmed by 0 bases and the J gene end by 1 base; junction bases not matched to a gene: 4. The CDR3 loop spans 18 amino acids. Germline values: CDR1 MGHRA, CDR2 YSYEKL. CDR3 sequence: CASSQDSGLAGAQETQYF. In DNA, the CDR3 is TGCGCCAGCAGCCAAGACTCGGGACTAGCGGGGGCCCAAGAGACCCAGTACTTC.

The chain links TRBV13 to TRBJ2-7; 8 nucleotides line up with TRBD2. The CDR3 runs 15 residues. The junction had 8 bases not matched to a gene; V was cut back by 2 bases and J by 5 bases. Germline-derived CDR1 and CDR2 are PRHDT and FYEKMQ (reference sequence). The CDR3 loop reads CASSLRGGGQDEQYV. In nucleotides, the CDR3 is TGTGCCAGCAGCTTACGGGGGGGCGGCCAAGACGAGCAGTACGTC.